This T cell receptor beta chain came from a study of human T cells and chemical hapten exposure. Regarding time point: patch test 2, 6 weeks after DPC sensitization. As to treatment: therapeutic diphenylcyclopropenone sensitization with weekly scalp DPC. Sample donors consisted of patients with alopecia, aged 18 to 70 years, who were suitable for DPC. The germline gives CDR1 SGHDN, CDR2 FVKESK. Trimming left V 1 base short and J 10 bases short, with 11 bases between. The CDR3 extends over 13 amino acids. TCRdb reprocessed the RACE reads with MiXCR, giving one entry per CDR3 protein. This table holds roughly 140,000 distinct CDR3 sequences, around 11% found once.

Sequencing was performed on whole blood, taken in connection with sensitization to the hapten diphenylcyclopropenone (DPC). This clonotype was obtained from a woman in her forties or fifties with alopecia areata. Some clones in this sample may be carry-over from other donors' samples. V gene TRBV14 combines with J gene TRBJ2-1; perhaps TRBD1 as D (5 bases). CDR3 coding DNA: TGTGCCAGCAGCCAAGTCTTTGGGGCCGAGCAGTTCTTC. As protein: CASSQVFGAEQFF.